This T cell receptor beta chain was sequenced in a study of blood T cell repertoires in COVID-19. Study background: PBMCs, B-cell-depleted T cells, or T cells were the source of the cDNA or gDNA that made up the material.

Original handling: Estimation of nucleated cell counts was performed using reference gene primer amplification. Here immunoSEQ multiplex PCR was the method, and the copy in TCRdb shows in-frame clones only, minus some. V and J calls and clone size follow that table, whereas D and trimming were derived from the DNA. The repertoire holds around 15,000 clones, with around 80% as singletons. Sequenced: peripheral blood. This TCR was recovered from a woman in her sixties or seventies with active COVID-19.

CDR3 coding DNA: TGTGCCAGCAGCCAAGGGACTAGCGGGAGGGCCGTTGCAGATACGCAGTATTTT. This sequence encodes CASSQGTSGRAVADTQYF. The chain couples TRBV3-1 (or the pseudogene TRBV3-2) to TRBJ2-3; 15 bases map to TRBD2. After removal of 1 base from V and 4 bases from J, the junction contained 6 bases not matched to a gene. The CDR3 contains 18 residues. CDR1 and CDR2 from the germline V gene are LGHDT and YNNKEL (reference sequence).